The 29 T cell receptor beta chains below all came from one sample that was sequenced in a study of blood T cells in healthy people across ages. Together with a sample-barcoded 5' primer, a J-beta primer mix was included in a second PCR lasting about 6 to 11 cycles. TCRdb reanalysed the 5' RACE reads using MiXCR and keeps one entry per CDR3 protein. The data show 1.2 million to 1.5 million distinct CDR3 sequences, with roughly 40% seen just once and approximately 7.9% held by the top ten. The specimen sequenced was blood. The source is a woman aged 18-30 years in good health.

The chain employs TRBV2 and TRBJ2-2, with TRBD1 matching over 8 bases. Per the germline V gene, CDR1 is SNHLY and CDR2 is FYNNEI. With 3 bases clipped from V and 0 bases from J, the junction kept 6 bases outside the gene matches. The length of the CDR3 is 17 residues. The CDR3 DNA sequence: TGTGCCAGCAGTGAGTCCACAGGGGGAACGAACACCGGGGAGCTGTTTTTT. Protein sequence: CASSESTGGTNTGELFF.

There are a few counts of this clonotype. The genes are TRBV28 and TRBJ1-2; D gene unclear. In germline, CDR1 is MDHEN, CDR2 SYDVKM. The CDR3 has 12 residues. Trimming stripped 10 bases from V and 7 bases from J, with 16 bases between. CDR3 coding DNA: TGTGCCACTAATCTCCAACTGAGTGGCTACACCTTC. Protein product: CATNLQLSGYTF.

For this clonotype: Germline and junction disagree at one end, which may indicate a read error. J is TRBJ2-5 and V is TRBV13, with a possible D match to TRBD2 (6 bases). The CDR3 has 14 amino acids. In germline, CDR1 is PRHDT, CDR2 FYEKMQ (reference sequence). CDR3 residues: CAGSLWTTTGEQYF. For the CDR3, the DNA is TGTGCCGGCAGCTTATGGACTACGACGGGGGAGCAGTACTTC. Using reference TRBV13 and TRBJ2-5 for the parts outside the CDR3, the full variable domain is AAGVIQSPRHLIKEKRETATLKCYPIPRHDTVYWYQQGPGQDPQFLISFYEKMQSDKGSIPDRFSAQQFSDYHSELNMSSLELGDSALYFCAGSLWTTTGEQYFGPGTRLLVL.

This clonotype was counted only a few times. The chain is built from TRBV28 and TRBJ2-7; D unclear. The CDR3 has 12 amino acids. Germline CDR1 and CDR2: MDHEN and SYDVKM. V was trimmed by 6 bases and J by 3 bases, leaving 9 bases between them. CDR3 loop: CASSKPYYEQYF. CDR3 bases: TGTGCCAGCAGCAAGCCGTACTACGAGCAGTACTTC.

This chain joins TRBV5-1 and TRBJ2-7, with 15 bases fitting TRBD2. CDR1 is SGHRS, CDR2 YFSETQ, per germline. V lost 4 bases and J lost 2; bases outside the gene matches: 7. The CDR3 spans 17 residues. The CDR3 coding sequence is TGCGCCAGCAGCGGACCGGGACTAGCGGGAGGCGCCTACGAGCAGTACTTC. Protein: CASSGPGLAGGAYEQYF. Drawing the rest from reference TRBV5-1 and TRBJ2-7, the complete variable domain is KAGVTQTPRYLIKTRGQQVTLSCSPISGHRSVSWYQQTPGQGLQFLFEYFSETQRNKGNFPGRFSGRQFSNSRSEMNVSTLELGDSALYLCASSGPGLAGGAYEQYFGPGTRLTVT.

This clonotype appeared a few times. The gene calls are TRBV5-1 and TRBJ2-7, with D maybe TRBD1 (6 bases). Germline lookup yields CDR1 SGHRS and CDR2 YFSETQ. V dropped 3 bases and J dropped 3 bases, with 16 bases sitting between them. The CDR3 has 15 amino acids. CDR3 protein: CASSSTGVRSYEQYF. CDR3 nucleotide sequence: TGCGCCAGCAGCTCGACAGGTGTAAGGAGCTACGAGCAGTACTTC.

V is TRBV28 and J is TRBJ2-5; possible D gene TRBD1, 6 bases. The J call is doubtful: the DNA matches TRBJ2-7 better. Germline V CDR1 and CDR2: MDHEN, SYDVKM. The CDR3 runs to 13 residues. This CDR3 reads CAISGTTTYEQYF. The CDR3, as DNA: TGTGCCATCTCCGGGACAACAACGTACGAGCAGTACTTC.

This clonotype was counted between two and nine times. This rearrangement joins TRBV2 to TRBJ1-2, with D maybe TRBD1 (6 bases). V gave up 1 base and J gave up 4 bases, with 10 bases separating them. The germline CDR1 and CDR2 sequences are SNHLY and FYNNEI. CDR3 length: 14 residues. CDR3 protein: CASSEGAGVYGYTF. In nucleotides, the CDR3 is TGTGCCAGCAGTGAAGGGGCAGGGGTCTATGGCTACACCTTC. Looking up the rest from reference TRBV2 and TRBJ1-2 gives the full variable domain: EPEVTQTPSHQVTQMGQEVILRCVPISNHLYFYWYRQILGQKVEFLVSFYNNEISEKSEIFDDQFSVERPDGSNFTLKIRSTKLEDSAMYFCASSEGAGVYGYTFGSGTRLTVV.

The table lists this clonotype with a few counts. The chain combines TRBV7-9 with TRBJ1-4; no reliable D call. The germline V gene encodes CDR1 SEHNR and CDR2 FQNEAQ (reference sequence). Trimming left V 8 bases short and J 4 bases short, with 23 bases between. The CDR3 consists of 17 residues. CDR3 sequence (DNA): TGTGCCAGCGGTTTTTCCCCCCTCGGACCGGGTAATGAAAAACTGTTTTTT. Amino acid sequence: CASGFSPLGPGNEKLFF.

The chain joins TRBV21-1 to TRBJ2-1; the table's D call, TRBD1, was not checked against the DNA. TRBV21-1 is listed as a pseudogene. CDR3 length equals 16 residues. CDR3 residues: CASSSRAGTPDHEQFF. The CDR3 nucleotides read TGTGCCAGCAGCTCCCGAGCCGGGACCCCAGACCATGAGCAGTTCTTC.

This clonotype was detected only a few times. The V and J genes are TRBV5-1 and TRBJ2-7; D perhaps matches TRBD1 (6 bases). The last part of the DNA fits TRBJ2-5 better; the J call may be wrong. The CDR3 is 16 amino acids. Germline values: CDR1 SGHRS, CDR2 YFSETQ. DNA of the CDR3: TGCGCCAGCAGCGAACCAGGGGTGTCAGGGGAAGAGACCCAGTACTTC. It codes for CASSEPGVSGEETQYF.

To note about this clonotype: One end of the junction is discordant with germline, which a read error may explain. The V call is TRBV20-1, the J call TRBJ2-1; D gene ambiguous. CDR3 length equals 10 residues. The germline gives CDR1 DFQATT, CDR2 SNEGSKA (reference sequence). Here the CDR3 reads CRASPVEQFF. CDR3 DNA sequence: TGCAGGGCTAGTCCTGTTGAGCAGTTCTTC.

The CDR3 spells CASNTNRDGQETQYF. The CDR3 DNA reads as TGTGCCAGCAACACTAACCGGGACGGACAAGAGACCCAGTACTTC. The chain links TRBV3-1 to TRBJ2-5; D could derive from TRBD1 or TRBD2 (5 bases each). Per germline, CDR1 LGHDT and CDR2 YNNKEL (reference sequence). The length of the CDR3 is 15 residues. With 7 bases removed from V and 2 bases from J, the gap between germline ends came to 17 bases.

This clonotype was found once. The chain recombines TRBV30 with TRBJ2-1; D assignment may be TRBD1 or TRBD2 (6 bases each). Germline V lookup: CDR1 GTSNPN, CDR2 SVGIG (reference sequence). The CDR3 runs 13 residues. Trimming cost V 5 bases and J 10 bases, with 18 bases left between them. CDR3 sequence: CAWVGGITSEQFF. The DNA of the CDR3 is TGTGCCTGGGTAGGGGGGATTACTTCGGAGCAGTTCTTC.

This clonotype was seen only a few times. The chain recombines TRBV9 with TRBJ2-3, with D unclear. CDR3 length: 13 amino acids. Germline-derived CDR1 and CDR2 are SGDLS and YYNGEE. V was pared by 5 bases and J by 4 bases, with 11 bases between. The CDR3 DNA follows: TGTGCCAGCAGAGGGCTCCGGTCAGATACGCAGTATTTT. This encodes CASRGLRSDTQYF.

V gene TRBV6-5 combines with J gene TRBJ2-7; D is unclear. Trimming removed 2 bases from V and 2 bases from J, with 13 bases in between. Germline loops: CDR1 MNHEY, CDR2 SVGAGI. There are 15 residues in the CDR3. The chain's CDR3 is CASSYARHPPYEQYF. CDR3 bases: TGTGCCAGCAGTTACGCCAGGCATCCCCCCTACGAGCAGTACTTC.

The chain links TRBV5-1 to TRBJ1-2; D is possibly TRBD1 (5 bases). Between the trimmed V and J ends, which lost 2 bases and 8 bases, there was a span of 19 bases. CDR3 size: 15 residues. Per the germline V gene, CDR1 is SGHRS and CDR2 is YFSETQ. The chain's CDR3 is CASSLNLGGSGGYTF. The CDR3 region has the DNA TGCGCCAGCAGCTTAAACCTGGGGGGGAGTGGCGGCTACACCTTC.

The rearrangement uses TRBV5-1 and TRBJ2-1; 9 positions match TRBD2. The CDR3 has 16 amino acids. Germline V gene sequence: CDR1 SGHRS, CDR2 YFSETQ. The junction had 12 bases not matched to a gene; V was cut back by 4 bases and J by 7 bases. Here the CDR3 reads CASSHLGTSSLNEQFF. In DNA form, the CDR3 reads TGCGCCAGCAGCCACCTCGGGACTAGCAGCCTGAATGAGCAGTTCTTC.

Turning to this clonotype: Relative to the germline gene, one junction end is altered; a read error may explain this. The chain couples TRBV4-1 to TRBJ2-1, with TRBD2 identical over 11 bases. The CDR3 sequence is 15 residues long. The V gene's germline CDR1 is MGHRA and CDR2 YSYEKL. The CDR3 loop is CASSPGTSGVNGQFF. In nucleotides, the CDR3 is TGCGCCAGCAGCCCCGGGACTAGCGGAGTCAATGGGCAGTTCTTC.

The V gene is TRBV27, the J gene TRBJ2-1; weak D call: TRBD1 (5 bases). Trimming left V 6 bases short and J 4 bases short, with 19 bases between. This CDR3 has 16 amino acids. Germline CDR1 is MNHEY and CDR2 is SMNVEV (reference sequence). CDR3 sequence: CASSPRVGIVYNEQFF. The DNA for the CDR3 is TGTGCCAGCAGCCCCAGGGTAGGGATAGTTTACAATGAGCAGTTCTTC.

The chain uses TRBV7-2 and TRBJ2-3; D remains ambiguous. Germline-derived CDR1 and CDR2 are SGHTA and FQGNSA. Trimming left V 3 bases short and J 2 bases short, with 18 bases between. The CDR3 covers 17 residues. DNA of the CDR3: TGTGCCAGCAGCTTCCCCTCACAAAAACGGTTCACAGATACGCAGTATTTT. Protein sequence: CASSFPSQKRFTDTQYF. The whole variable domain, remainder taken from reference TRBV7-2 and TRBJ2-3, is GAGVSQSPSNKVTEKGKDVELRCDPISGHTALYWYRQSLGQGLEFLIYFQGNSAPDKSGLPSDRFSAERTGGSVSTLTIQRTQQEDSAVYLCASSFPSQKRFTDTQYFGPGTRLTVL.

CDR3 in amino acids: CATHMDPSNGYEQYF. CDR3 in DNA: TGTGCCACCCACATGGACCCGTCGAATGGCTACGAGCAGTACTTC. This chain links TRBV5-5 with TRBJ2-7; no reliable D call. CDR1 SGHKS and CDR2 YYEKEE come from the germline V gene (reference sequence). This CDR3 comprises 15 residues. With 9 bases removed from V and 3 bases from J, the gap between germline ends came to 22 bases.

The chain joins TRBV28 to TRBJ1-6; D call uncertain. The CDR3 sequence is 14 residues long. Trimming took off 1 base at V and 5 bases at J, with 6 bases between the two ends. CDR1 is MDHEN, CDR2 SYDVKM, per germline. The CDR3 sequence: CASSLSGNNSPLHF. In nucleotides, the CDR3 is TGTGCCAGCAGTTTATCTGGGAATAATTCACCCCTCCACTTT.

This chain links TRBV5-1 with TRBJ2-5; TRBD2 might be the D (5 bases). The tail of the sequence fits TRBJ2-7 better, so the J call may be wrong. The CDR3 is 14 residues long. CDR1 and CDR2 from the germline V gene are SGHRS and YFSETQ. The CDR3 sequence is CASSRSQGRDEQYF. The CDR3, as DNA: TGCGCCAGCAGCCGGTCCCAAGGGCGGGACGAGCAGTACTTC.

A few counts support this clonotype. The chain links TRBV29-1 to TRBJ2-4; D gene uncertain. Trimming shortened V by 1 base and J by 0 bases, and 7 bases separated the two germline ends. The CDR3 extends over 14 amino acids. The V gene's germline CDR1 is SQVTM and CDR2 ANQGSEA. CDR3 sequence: CSVEGRLAKNIQYF. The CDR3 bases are TGCAGCGTTGAAGGCAGGCTAGCCAAAAACATTCAGTACTTC.

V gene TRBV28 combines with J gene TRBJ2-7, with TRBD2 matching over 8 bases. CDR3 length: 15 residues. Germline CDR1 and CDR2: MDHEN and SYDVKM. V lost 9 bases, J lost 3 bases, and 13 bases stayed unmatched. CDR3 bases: TGTGCCAGTTCCGTATCCGGGACTAGTAACTACGAGCAGTACTTC. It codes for CASSVSGTSNYEQYF.

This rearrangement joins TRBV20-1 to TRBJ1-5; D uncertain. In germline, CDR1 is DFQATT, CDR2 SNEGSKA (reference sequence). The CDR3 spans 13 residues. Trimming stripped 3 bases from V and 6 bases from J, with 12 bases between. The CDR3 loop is CSASSGKGQPQHF. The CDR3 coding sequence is TGCAGTGCTAGCTCCGGTAAGGGTCAGCCCCAGCATTTT.

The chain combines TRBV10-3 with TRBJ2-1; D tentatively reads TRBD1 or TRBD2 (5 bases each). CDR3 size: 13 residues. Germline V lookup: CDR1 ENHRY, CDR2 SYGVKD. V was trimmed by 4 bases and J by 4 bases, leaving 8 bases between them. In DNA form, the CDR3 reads TGTGCCATCAGTGGGGACGAGTACAATGAGCAGTTCTTC. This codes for CAISGDEYNEQFF.

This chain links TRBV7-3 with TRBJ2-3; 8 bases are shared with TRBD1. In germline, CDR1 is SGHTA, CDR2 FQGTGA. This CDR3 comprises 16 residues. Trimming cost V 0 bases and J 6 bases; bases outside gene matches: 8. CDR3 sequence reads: CASSLTTSGGRDTQYF. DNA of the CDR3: TGTGCCAGCAGCTTAACTACCTCAGGGGGCAGGGATACGCAGTATTTT.